This note documents a single T cell receptor (beta chain) sequence. The data belong to a study of blood T cell repertoires in COVID-19. Sequenced by immunoSEQ multiplex PCR; TCRdb stores in-frame clones only, minus some. This repertoire shows approximately 250,000 clones, about 91% found once; its top ten account for 2.8%. Participant-reported clinical history was the basis for cohort assignment. The CDR3 contains 13 residues. V was clipped by 4 bases and J by 6 bases, with 12 bases between them. Germline V gives CDR1 SQVTM, CDR2 ANQGSEA. Sequenced sample: PBMCs or T cells enriched from blood (not recorded which). V and J are TRBV29-1 and TRBJ2-2, with D maybe TRBD2 (5 bases). The receptor was derived from a man in his forties or fifties who had been exposed to COVID-19. The chain's CDR3 is CSVVVRDPGELFF. In nucleotides, the CDR3 is TGCAGCGTTGTAGTCCGGGATCCCGGGGAGCTGTTTTTT.